One and the same sample provided the 23 T cell receptor beta chains below, sequenced in a study of blood T cell repertoires in COVID-19. The repertoire was sequenced with immunoSEQ multiplex PCR; TCRdb's copy has only in-frame clones and lacks some. This sample has about 73,000 clones, with more than 60% found just once. Material for sequencing was peripheral blood. The receptors stem from a man between 60 and 75 years old with acute or convalescent COVID-19.

The V call is TRBV25-1, the J call TRBJ1-4, with 7 bases aligning to TRBD1. The CDR3 has 14 amino acids. Unmatched junction bases numbered 0, after V lost 2 bases and J lost 3 bases. From germline, CDR1 is MGHDK and CDR2 SYGVNS. CDR3 DNA: TGTGCCAGCAGTGAAGGGACAGCTAATGAAAAACTGTTTTTT. This gives the protein CASSEGTANEKLFF.

J is TRBJ1-1 and V is TRBV15; D not resolved. In germline, CDR1 is LNHNV, CDR2 YYDKDF (reference sequence). The CDR3 totals 14 residues. V was trimmed by 2 bases and J by 3 bases, leaving 10 bases between them. The CDR3 spells CATSRRSQDTEAFF. The CDR3 DNA is TGTGCCACCAGCAGACGAAGTCAGGACACTGAAGCTTTCTTT.

This clone was seen more than once but under ten times. The rearrangement joins TRBV7-9 to TRBJ2-2; the D gene is possibly TRBD1 (5 bases). The V gene's germline CDR1 is SEHNR and CDR2 FQNEAQ (reference sequence). Deletions cut 5 bases from V and 7 bases from J, with 14 bases between. The CDR3 spans 14 residues. The CDR3: CASSPPRVIGELFF. In DNA, the CDR3 is TGTGCCAGCAGCCCCCCCAGGGTCATCGGGGAGCTGTTTTTT.

Notes on this clone: The sample has other DNA sequences that encode this CDR3 too. V is TRBV9 and J is TRBJ1-5; TRBD1 might be the D (6 bases). V was pared by 4 bases and J by 3 bases, with 8 bases between. From germline, CDR1 is SGDLS and CDR2 YYNGEE. This CDR3 has 13 amino acids. The DNA of the CDR3 is TGTGCCAGCAGCCGGGACAACAATCAGCCCCAGCATTTT. Translated, it gives CASSRDNNQPQHF.

The CDR3 DNA is TGCGCCAGCAGCTTGGAACTTCCGGATACGCAGTATTTT. This gives the protein CASSLELPDTQYF. The chain employs TRBV5-1 and TRBJ2-3; D call uncertain. The CDR3 covers 13 residues. Germline loops: CDR1 SGHRS, CDR2 YFSETQ. V lost 0 bases and J 6 bases, leaving 8 bases between the germline ends.

In DNA form, the CDR3 reads TGTGCCAGCAGCCCGAATGACTTGTACGAGCAGTACGTC. It codes for CASSPNDLYEQYV. The chain uses TRBV12-3 or TRBV12-4 and TRBJ2-7, with unresolved D. The V gene lost 6 bases and the J gene lost 4 bases, with 13 bases spanning the gap. The CDR3 runs 13 residues.

This clone appeared once. This chain links TRBV7-8 with TRBJ2-1, with 8 bases matching TRBD2. V was clipped by 5 bases and J by 10 bases; unmatched bases: 7. This CDR3 has 13 residues. Germline CDR1 SGHVS, CDR2 FQNEAQ. CDR3 in amino acids: CASSASGTREQFF. In DNA, the CDR3 is TGTGCCAGCAGCGCATCCGGGACTAGAGAGCAGTTCTTC.

The CDR3 DNA is TGTGCCATCAATAGAGACAGGGACACTGAAGCTTTCTTT. It translates to CAINRDRDTEAFF. The V gene is TRBV10-3, the J gene TRBJ1-1, with TRBD1 matching 7 bases. This CDR3 spans 13 amino acids. J was trimmed by 3 bases and V by 7 bases; bases with no gene match: 5. CDR1 ENHRY and CDR2 SYGVKD come from the germline V gene.

The chain links TRBV2 to TRBJ1-1; 9 positions match TRBD1. Trimming at V came to 6 bases and at J to 4 bases, leaving 6 bases not matched to a gene. The CDR3 is 14 amino acids. Germline-derived CDR1 and CDR2 are SNHLY and FYNNEI. The chain's CDR3 is CASRGQGFSTEAFF. In DNA form, the CDR3 reads TGTGCCAGCAGGGGACAGGGCTTTTCCACTGAAGCTTTCTTT.

The chain uses TRBV5-6 and TRBJ2-3, with a weak D call TRBD2 (6 bases). Germline assignment: CDR1 SGHDT and CDR2 YYEEEE. V was clipped by 1 base and J by 1 base, with 16 bases between them. The CDR3 totals 17 residues. The CDR3 spells CASSLLSGEVGTDTQYF. In DNA form, the CDR3 reads TGTGCCAGCAGCTTGTTATCGGGGGAGGTAGGCACAGATACGCAGTATTTT.

The rearrangement links TRBV4-2 to TRBJ2-1, with TRBD1 matching over 8 bases. The CDR3 has 15 residues. V trimming: 0 bases; J trimming: 8 bases; junction bases outside the gene matches: 6. In germline, CDR1 is LGHNA, CDR2 YNFKEQ. CDR3 amino acids: CASSQDQGARDEQFF. DNA of the CDR3: TGTGCCAGCAGCCAAGACCAGGGGGCTAGAGATGAGCAGTTCTTC.

This clone was observed many times. The chain employs TRBV5-1 and TRBJ2-7; 8 bases line up with TRBD2. Per germline, CDR1 SGHRS and CDR2 YFSETQ. V gave up 2 bases and J gave up 6 bases; unmatched junction bases: 13. This CDR3 spans 16 amino acids. In DNA, the CDR3 is TGCGCCAGCAGCTTATTTTCCGGGAGGGGGACGAGCGAGCAGTACTTC. This codes for CASSLFSGRGTSEQYF.

This clone came up many times. Other DNA sequences in this sample translate to the same CDR3. The chain has TRBV11-3 and TRBJ2-1; 9 nucleotides line up with TRBD1. There are 15 residues in the CDR3. Germline CDR1 reads SGHNT; CDR2 reads YENEEA. Germline trimming cut 0 bases from V and 6 bases from J; bases unmatched to any gene: 3. Here the CDR3 DNA reads TGTGCCAGCAGCTTAGAGGGACAGGGCGGCAATGAGCAGTTCTTC. Translation gives CASSLEGQGGNEQFF.

The chain employs TRBV9 and TRBJ2-1; the D gene is possibly TRBD2 (5 bases). The germline V and J ends were trimmed by 3 bases and 7 bases, with 20 bases remaining between them. This CDR3 comprises 16 residues. From germline, CDR1 is SGDLS and CDR2 YYNGEE. In DNA, the CDR3 is TGTGCCAGCAGCGCCCCGCGGCCAGGAGGTTCGAATGAGCAGTTCTTC. Amino acids: CASSAPRPGGSNEQFF. The complete variable domain, with remaining parts taken from reference TRBV9 and TRBJ2-1, reads DSGVTQTPKHLITATGQRVTLRCSPRSGDLSVYWYQQSLDQGLQFLIQYYNGEERAKGNILERFSAQQFPDLHSELNLSSLELGDSALYFCASSAPRPGGSNEQFFGPGTRLTVL.

This sequence joins TRBV30 and TRBJ2-1; 16 bases agree with TRBD2. Germline CDR1 is GTSNPN and CDR2 is SVGIG (reference sequence). J lost 2 bases, V lost 4 bases, and 11 bases had no gene match. The CDR3 extends over 19 amino acids. CDR3 protein: CAWIPGLAGGQNPYNEQFF. Here the CDR3 DNA reads TGTGCCTGGATACCGGGACTAGCGGGGGGGCAGAACCCCTACAATGAGCAGTTCTTC.

This chain connects TRBV2 to TRBJ2-2, with 9 bases lining up with TRBD1. There are 14 residues in the CDR3. Germline values: CDR1 SNHLY, CDR2 FYNNEI. With 7 bases clipped from V and 7 bases from J, the junction kept 7 bases outside the gene matches. CDR3 protein: CASKTGGFFGELFF. In nucleotides, the CDR3 is TGTGCCAGCAAAACAGGGGGCTTTTTCGGGGAGCTGTTTTTT.

V and J are TRBV5-4 and TRBJ1-4; 8 positions match TRBD1. The CDR3 covers 15 residues. V gave up 4 bases and J gave up 5 bases; unmatched junction bases: 7. Germline V gene lookup returns CDR1 SGHNT and CDR2 YYREEE (reference sequence). Here the CDR3 reads CASSRTGYLNEKLFF. As DNA, the CDR3 is TGTGCCAGCAGCCGGACAGGGTACCTAAATGAAAAACTGTTTTTT. Using reference TRBV5-4 and TRBJ1-4 for the parts outside the CDR3, the full variable domain is ETGVTQSPTHLIKTRGQQVTLRCSSQSGHNTVSWYQQALGQGPQFIFQYYREEENGRGNFPPRFSGLQFPNYSSELNVNALELDDSALYLCASSRTGYLNEKLFFGSGTQLSVL.

The V gene is TRBV4-2, the J gene TRBJ2-7; no firm D call. Trimming removed 0 bases from V and 5 bases from J, with 5 bases in between. Germline V gene lookup returns CDR1 LGHNA and CDR2 YNFKEQ. The CDR3 consists of 12 residues. The CDR3 nucleotides are TGTGCCAGCAGCCAAGATCCCGACGAGCAGTACTTC. Translation gives CASSQDPDEQYF.

The rearrangement uses TRBV18 and TRBJ1-1; D is perhaps TRBD1 (5 bases). The CDR3 sequence is 14 residues long. Germline V gives CDR1 KGHSH, CDR2 LQKENI. V lost 4 bases and J 1 base, leaving 10 bases between the germline ends. This CDR3 reads CASSLAGQNTEAFF. Here the CDR3 DNA reads TGTGCCAGCTCACTTGCGGGGCAGAACACTGAAGCTTTCTTT.

The chain recombines TRBV5-1 with TRBJ1-1; no firm D call. Trimming left V 3 bases short and J 5 bases short, with 17 bases between. The CDR3 has 15 amino acids. Germline assignment: CDR1 SGHRS and CDR2 YFSETQ. The CDR3: CASSSSVVSRTEAFF. The CDR3 DNA sequence: TGCGCCAGCAGCTCATCCGTAGTGTCCCGGACTGAAGCTTTCTTT.

The chain has TRBV6-5 and TRBJ2-7; D perhaps matches TRBD1 (6 bases). CDR3 size: 11 residues. In germline, CDR1 is MNHEY, CDR2 SVGAGI. V lost 6 bases to trimming and J lost 4 bases, with 7 bases between them. The CDR3 sequence is CASSGQYEQYF. CDR3 DNA sequence: TGTGCCAGCAGCGGACAGTACGAGCAGTACTTC.

The chain couples TRBV7-9 to TRBJ1-1, with D uncertain. This CDR3 spans 12 amino acids. V shed 1 base and J shed 9 bases, with 9 bases lying between them. Germline loops: CDR1 SEHNR, CDR2 FQNEAQ (reference sequence). CDR3 sequence (DNA): TGTGCCAGCAGCTTAGAACGGCGGAAAGCTTTCTTT. Its protein product is CASSLERRKAFF.

The chain couples TRBV15 to TRBJ1-6; 9 bases line up with TRBD1. Trimming at V came to 9 bases and at J to 9 bases, leaving 9 bases not matched to a gene. In germline, CDR1 is LNHNV, CDR2 YYDKDF (reference sequence). The CDR3 spans 14 residues. As DNA, the CDR3 is TGTGCCACGACACCTACAGGGGGCATTTCACCCCTCCACTTT. It translates to CATTPTGGISPLHF. Together with reference TRBV15 and TRBJ1-6, the CDR3 gives the full variable domain: DAMVIQNPRYQVTQFGKPVTLSCSQTLNHNVMYWYQQKSSQAPKLLFHYYDKDFNNEADTPDNFQSRRPNTSFCFLDIRSPGLGDTAMYLCATTPTGGISPLHFGNGTRLTVT.